This entry lists 10 T cell receptor beta chains sequenced from one sample in a study of follicular helper T cells after annual influenza vaccination. Only in-frame clones appear in the TCRdb table, and some are missing; sequencing was by immunoSEQ multiplex PCR. This table has roughly 27,000 clones, about 82% appearing once. Time point here: 2014-2015 season, pre-vaccination. This specimen was CXCR5+ CD38- circulating T follicular helper cells from blood, taken on the day of influenza vaccination. Subset noted: circulating Tfh, non-naive CD4+CXCR5+PD-1+ (ICOS+CD38+ or ICOS-CD38-). These receptors all come from an adult who received the influenza vaccine.

This clone was found a few times. The chain is built from TRBV29-1 and TRBJ2-7; 7 bases fit TRBD1. CDR1 is SQVTM and CDR2 is ANQGSEA in the germline V gene. The trim removed 6 bases at V and 4 bases at J, leaving 12 bases unmatched. This CDR3 is 14 amino acids long. The CDR3 region has the DNA TGCAGCGTCCACGGACAAGGGGGCGAGTACGAGCAGTACTTC. Encoded protein: CSVHGQGGEYEQYF.

The chain is built from TRBV6-5 and TRBJ2-7; 9 positions agree with TRBD1. V lost 2 bases, J lost 1 base, and 3 bases stayed unmatched. CDR1 and CDR2 (germline): MNHEY, SVGAGI. This CDR3 is 15 amino acids long. The CDR3 spells CASSYQGTGSYEQYF. As DNA, the CDR3 is TGTGCCAGCAGTTACCAAGGGACAGGGTCCTACGAGCAGTACTTC.

As DNA, the CDR3 is TGTGCCAGTCCCAGTGTGCGGGGCTGGTTCTTC. This codes for CASPSVRGWFF. The chain has TRBV19 and TRBJ2-1; possibly TRBD2 for D (6 bases). This CDR3 spans 11 amino acids. Trimming left V 8 bases short and J 15 bases short, with 17 bases between. Germline V gene lookup returns CDR1 LNHDA and CDR2 SQIVND (reference sequence).

This clone occurred a few times. The J gene is TRBJ2-7, the V gene TRBV6-1, with D possibly being TRBD1 (5 bases). The germline gives CDR1 MNHNS, CDR2 SASEGT. Trimming took 9 bases from V and 0 from J, leaving 15 bases between them. The CDR3 has 14 residues. The CDR3: CASRKTDSSYEQYF. The CDR3 bases are TGTGCCAGTCGGAAGACAGATTCCTCCTACGAGCAGTACTTC.

Note on this clone: The junction departs from germline at one end; a sequencing error may be responsible. This rearrangement joins TRBV7-7 to TRBJ2-6, with a tentative D call TRBD1 (6 bases). Per the germline V gene, CDR1 is SSHAT and CDR2 is FNYEAQ (reference sequence). This CDR3 comprises 15 residues. The CDR3 spells CASSRGGSGANVLTF. CDR3 DNA: TGTGCTAGCAGCCGAGGGGGCTCTGGGGCCAACGTCCTGACTTTC.

By its share, this clone is medium-sized. The rearrangement links TRBV6-1 to TRBJ1-2, with D possibly being TRBD1 (5 bases). Trimming removed 8 bases at V and 7 bases at J, with 17 bases between. This CDR3 has 13 amino acids. The germline CDR1 and CDR2 sequences are MNHNS and SASEGT. The CDR3 spells CASFSGGSGGYTF. Written as DNA, the CDR3 is TGTGCCAGCTTCTCGGGGGGGTCGGGTGGCTACACCTTC.

The chain links TRBV2 to TRBJ2-2, with D possibly matching TRBD2 (7 bases). Germline V gene sequence: CDR1 SNHLY, CDR2 FYNNEI. V lost 7 bases and J lost 5, with 14 bases in between. The CDR3 is made up of 14 amino acids. The CDR3 DNA follows: TGTGCCAGCAACGTAGGGGGGGGGACCGGGGAGCTGTTTTTT. Translated, it gives CASNVGGGTGELFF. The full variable domain, rest sourced from reference TRBV2 and TRBJ2-2, is EPEVTQTPSHQVTQMGQEVILRCVPISNHLYFYWYRQILGQKVEFLVSFYNNEISEKSEIFDDQFSVERPDGSNFTLKIRSTKLEDSAMYFCASNVGGGTGELFFGEGSRLTVL.

This chain joins TRBV19 and TRBJ2-3, with D tentatively TRBD1 (5 bases). V shed 3 bases and J shed 0 bases, with 10 bases lying between them. Germline V gives CDR1 LNHDA, CDR2 SQIVND (reference sequence). The CDR3 loop spans 15 amino acids. CDR3 residues: CASSMIQASTDTQYF. The CDR3 bases are TGTGCCAGTAGTATGATACAGGCCAGCACAGATACGCAGTATTTT.

This chain links TRBV15 with TRBJ1-1, with 11 bases that match TRBD1. Germline V gives CDR1 LNHNV, CDR2 YYDKDF (reference sequence). CDR3 length: 15 residues. V gave up 2 bases and J gave up 6 bases; unmatched junction bases: 5. The CDR3 protein is CATSRLGQGAAEAFF. CDR3 nucleotides: TGTGCCACCAGCAGACTAGGACAGGGGGCCGCTGAAGCTTTCTTT.

The rearrangement joins TRBV19 to TRBJ2-3, with D unresolved. With 3 bases removed from V and 4 bases from J, the gap between germline ends came to 11 bases. The CDR3 has 14 residues. The V gene's germline CDR1 is LNHDA and CDR2 SQIVND (reference sequence). CDR3 DNA sequence: TGTGCCAGTAGTATTTCCGTGAGCGCAGATACGCAGTATTTT. Translating it yields CASSISVSADTQYF.